This T cell receptor beta chain derives from a study of tumor and adjacent non-tumor tissue in lung cancer. Study summary: Histology: about a dozen adenocarcinoma, a couple of squamous cell carcinoma, 1 small cell lung cancer. Around 4.5 million productive TCRbeta reads were obtained per sample on average.

This CDR3 comprises 16 residues. V was clipped by 2 bases and J by 8 bases, with 19 bases between them. Germline V lookup: CDR1 SGHVS, CDR2 FQNEAQ. On this clonotype: Its antigen is undetermined. It may be a read error: a sequence one base away is much more abundant.

A modified ARM-PCR protocol with three rounds of nested PCR amplified TCRbeta. TCRdb ran MiXCR on the multiplex PCR reads and lists one entry per CDR3 protein. The table has 60,000 to 85,000 distinct CDR3 sequences, approximately 79% seen once. No cell sorting was done before RNA was extracted from the tissue. Overall study findings and caveats: Tumor tissue had significantly higher TCR diversity than normal lung.

The chain has TRBV7-8 and TRBJ2-1, with D possibly being TRBD2 (5 bases). The clonotype comes from a woman aged 50 to 60 with non-small cell lung cancer. Sequences were obtained from lung tumor tissue. CDR3 residues: CASSLMGSTPSDEQFF. The CDR3 bases are TGTGCCAGCAGCTTAATGGGGAGTACGCCCTCCGATGAGCAGTTCTTC. The full variable domain, with the rest looked up from reference TRBV7-8 and TRBJ2-1, is GAGVSQSPRYKVAKRGQDVALRCDPISGHVSLFWYQQALGQGPEFLTYFQNEAQLDKSGLPSDRFFAERPEGSVSTLKIQRTQQEDSAVYLCASSLMGSTPSDEQFFGPGTRLTVL.